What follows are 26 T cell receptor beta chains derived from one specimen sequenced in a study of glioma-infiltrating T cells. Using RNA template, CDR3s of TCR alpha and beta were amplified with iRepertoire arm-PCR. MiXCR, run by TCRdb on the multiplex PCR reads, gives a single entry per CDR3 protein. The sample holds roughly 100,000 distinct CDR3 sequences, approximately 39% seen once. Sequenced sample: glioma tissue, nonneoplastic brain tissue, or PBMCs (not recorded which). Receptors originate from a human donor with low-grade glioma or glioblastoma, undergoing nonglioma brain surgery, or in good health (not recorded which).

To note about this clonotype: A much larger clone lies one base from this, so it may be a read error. In nucleotides, the CDR3 is TGTGCCAGTAGTATAGAAGGGGGCAGTGGGGCCAGCGTCCTGACTTTC. Translation gives CASSIEGGSGASVLTF. The J gene is TRBJ2-6, the V gene TRBV19; 7 nucleotides align to TRBD1. The CDR3 sequence is 16 residues long. The V gene's germline CDR1 is LNHDA and CDR2 SQIVND (reference sequence).

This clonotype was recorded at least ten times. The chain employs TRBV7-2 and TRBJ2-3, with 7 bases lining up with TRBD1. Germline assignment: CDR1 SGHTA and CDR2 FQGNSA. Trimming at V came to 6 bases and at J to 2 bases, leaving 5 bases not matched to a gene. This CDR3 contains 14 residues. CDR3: CASRLTGNTDTQYF. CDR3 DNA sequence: TGTGCCAGCAGGTTGACAGGGAACACAGATACGCAGTATTTT.

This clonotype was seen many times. CDR3 in DNA: TGTGCCAGCAGCCCCCGACAGGGCGATGGCTACACCTTC. Translated: CASSPRQGDGYTF. The chain employs TRBV14 and TRBJ1-2; TRBD1 aligns across 7 bases. CDR3 length: 13 residues. The V and J ends lost 4 bases and 6 bases, in that order; junction bases with no gene match: 5. From germline, CDR1 is SGHDN and CDR2 FVKESK.

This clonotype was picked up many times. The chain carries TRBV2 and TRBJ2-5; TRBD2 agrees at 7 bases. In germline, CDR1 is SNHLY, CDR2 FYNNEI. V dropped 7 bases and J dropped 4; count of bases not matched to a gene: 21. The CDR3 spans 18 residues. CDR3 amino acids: CASNEGGMGILPSETQYF. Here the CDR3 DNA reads TGTGCCAGCAATGAGGGAGGGATGGGCATACTACCGTCAGAGACCCAGTACTTC.

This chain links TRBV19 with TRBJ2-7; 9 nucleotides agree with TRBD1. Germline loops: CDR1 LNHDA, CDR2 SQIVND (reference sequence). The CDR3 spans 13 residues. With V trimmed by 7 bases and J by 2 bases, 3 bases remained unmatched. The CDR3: CASIYRGPYEQYF. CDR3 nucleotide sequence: TGTGCCAGTATTTACAGGGGGCCCTACGAGCAGTACTTC.

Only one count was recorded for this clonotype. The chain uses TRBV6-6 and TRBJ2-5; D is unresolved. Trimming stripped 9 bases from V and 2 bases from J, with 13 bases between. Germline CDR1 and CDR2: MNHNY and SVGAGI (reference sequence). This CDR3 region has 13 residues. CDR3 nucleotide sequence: TGTGCCAGTTACTCGGCGGCGCAAGAGACCCAGTACTTC. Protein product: CASYSAAQETQYF.

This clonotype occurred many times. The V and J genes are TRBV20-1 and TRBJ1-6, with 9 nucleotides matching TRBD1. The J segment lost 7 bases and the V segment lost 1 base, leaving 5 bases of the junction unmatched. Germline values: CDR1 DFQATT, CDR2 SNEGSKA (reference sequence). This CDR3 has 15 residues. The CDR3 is CSARATQGANSPLHF. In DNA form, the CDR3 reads TGCAGTGCTAGAGCCACACAGGGGGCGAATTCACCCCTCCACTTT.

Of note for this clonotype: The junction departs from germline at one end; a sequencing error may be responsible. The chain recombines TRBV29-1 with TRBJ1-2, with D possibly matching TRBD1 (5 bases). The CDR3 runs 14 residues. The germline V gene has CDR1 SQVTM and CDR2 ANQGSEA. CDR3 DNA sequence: TGCAGCGTTTATGACAGACCCCCTCTCTATGGCTACAACTTC. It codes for CSVYDRPPLYGYNF.

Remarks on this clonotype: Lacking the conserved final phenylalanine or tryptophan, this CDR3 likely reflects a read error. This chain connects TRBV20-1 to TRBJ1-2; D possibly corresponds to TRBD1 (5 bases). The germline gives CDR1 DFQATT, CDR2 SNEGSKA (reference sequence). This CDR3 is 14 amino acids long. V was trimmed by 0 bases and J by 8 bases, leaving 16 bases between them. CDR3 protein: CSARESGMRYGYTS. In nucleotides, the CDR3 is TGCAGTGCTAGAGAATCAGGGATGAGGTACGGCTACACCTCC.

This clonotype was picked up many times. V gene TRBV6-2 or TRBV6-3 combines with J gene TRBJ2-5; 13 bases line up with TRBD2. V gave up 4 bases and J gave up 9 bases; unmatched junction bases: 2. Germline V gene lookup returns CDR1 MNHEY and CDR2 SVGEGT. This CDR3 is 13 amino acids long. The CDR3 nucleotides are TGTGCCAGCAGTTGGACTAGCGGGAGCCCCCAGTACTTC. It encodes CASSWTSGSPQYF.

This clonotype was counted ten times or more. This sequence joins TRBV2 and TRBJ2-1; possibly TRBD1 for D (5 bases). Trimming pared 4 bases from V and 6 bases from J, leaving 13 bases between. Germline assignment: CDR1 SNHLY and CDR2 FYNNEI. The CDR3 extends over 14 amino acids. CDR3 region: CASSGRQGPNEQFF. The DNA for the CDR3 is TGTGCCAGCAGTGGAAGGCAGGGCCCCAATGAGCAGTTCTTC. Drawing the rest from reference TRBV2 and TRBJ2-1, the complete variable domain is EPEVTQTPSHQVTQMGQEVILRCVPISNHLYFYWYRQILGQKVEFLVSFYNNEISEKSEIFDDQFSVERPDGSNFTLKIRSTKLEDSAMYFCASSGRQGPNEQFFGPGTRLTVL.

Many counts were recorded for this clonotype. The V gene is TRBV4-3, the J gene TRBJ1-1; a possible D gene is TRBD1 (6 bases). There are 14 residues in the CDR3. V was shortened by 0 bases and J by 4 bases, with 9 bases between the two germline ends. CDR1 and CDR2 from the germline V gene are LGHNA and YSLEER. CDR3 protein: CASSQDSGATEAFF. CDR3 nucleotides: TGCGCCAGCAGCCAAGATTCGGGGGCCACTGAAGCTTTCTTT.

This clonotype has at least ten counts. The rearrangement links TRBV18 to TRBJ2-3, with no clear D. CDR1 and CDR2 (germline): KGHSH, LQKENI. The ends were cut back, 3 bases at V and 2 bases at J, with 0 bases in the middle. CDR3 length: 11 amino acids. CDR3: CASSPTDTQYF. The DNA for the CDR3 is TGTGCCAGCTCACCCACAGATACGCAGTATTTT.

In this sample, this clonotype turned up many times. The DNA of the CDR3 is TGTGCCAGCAGTTTATCGCCGACAGGGGGGTCGAACATTCAGTACTTC. Its translation: CASSLSPTGGSNIQYF. The rearrangement uses TRBV27 and TRBJ2-4, with 9 positions matching TRBD1. CDR1 and CDR2 (germline): MNHEY, SMNVEV (reference sequence). This CDR3 comprises 16 residues. V shed 0 bases and J 7 bases; nucleotides not matched to a gene: 7.

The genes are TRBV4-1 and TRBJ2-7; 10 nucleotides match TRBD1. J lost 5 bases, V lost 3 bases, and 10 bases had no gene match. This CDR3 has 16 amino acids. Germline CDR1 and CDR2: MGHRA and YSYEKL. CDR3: CASSHTGTGEENEQYF. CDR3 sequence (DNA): TGCGCCAGCAGCCATACCGGGACAGGGGAGGAGAACGAGCAGTACTTC.

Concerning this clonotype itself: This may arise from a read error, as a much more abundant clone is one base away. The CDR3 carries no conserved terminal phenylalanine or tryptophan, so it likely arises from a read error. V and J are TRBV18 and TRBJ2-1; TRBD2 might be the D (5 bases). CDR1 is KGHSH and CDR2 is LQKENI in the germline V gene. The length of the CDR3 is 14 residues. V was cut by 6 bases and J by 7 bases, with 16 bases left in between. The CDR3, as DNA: TGTGCCAGCTCCAAGGACTCGCCGGCTAATGAGCAGTTCATC. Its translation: CASSKDSPANEQFI.

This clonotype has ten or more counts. The CDR3 sequence is CSANRRGDSTRNEQFF. The CDR3 bases are TGCAGTGCTAATCGAAGGGGAGACTCTACAAGGAATGAGCAGTTCTTC. V is TRBV20-1 and J is TRBJ2-1, with D possibly being TRBD1 or TRBD2 (5 bases each). V lost 4 bases and J 7 bases, leaving 23 bases between the germline ends. In germline, CDR1 is DFQATT, CDR2 SNEGSKA (reference sequence). This CDR3 contains 16 residues.

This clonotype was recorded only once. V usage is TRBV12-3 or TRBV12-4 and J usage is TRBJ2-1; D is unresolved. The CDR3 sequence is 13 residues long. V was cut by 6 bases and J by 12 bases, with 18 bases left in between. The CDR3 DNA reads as TGTGCCAGCAGAGACGGAGTGGGCCTGACGCAGTTCTTC. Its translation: CASRDGVGLTQFF.

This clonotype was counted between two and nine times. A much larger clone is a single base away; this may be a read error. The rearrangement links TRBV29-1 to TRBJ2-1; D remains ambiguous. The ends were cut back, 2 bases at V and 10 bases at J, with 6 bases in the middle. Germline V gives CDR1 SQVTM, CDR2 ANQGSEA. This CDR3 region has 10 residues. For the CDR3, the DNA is TGCAGCGTTGAAAACCTGGAGCAGTTCTTC. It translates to CSVENLEQFF.

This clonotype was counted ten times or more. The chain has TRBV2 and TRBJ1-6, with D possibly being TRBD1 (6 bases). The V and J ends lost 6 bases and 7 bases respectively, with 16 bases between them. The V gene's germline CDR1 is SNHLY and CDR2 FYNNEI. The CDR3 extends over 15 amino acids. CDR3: CASRETGVRNSPLHF. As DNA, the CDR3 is TGTGCCAGCAGGGAGACAGGCGTCAGGAATTCACCCCTCCACTTT.

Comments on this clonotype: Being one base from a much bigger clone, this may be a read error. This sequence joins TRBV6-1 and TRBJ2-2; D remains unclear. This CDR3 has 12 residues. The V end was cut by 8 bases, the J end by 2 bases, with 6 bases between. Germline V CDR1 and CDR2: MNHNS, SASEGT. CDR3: CASHRNTGELFF. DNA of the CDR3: TGTGCCAGCCACCGTAACACCGGGGAGCTGTTTTTT.

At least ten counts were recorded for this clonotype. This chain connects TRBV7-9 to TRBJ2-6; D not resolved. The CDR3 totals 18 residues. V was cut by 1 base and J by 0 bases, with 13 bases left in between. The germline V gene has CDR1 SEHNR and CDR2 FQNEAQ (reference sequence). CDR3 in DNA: TGTGCCAGCAGCTTAGGCGTTTCGGCTGACTCTGGGGCCAACGTCCTGACTTTC. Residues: CASSLGVSADSGANVLTF.

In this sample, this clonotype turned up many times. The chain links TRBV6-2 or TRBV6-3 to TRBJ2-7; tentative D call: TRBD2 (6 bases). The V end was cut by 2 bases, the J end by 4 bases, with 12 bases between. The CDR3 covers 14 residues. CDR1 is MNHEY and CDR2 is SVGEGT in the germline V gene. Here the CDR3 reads CASSYIGSTYEQYF. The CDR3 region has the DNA TGTGCCAGCAGTTACATCGGGAGTACTTACGAGCAGTACTTC.

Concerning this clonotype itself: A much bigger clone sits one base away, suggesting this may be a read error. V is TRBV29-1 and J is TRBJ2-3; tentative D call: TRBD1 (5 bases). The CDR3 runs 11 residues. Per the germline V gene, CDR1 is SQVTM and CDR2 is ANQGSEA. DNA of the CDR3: TGCAGCGTTGCTAACACAGGTACGCAGTATTTT. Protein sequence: CSVANTGTQYF.

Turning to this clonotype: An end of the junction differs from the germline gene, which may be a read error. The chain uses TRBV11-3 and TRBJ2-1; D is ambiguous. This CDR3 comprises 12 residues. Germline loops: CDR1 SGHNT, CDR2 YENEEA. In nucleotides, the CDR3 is TGTGCCGGCAGCTTAAGTCAGAATGAGCAGTTCTTC. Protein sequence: CAGSLSQNEQFF.

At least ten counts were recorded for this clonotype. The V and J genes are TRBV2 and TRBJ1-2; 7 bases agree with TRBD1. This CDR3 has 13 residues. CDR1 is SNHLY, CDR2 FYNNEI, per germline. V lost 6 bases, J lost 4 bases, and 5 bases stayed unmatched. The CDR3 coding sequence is TGTGCCAGCAGCCTTGGACAGGCCTATGGCTACACCTTC. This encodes CASSLGQAYGYTF. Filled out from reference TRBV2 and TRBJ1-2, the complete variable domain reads EPEVTQTPSHQVTQMGQEVILRCVPISNHLYFYWYRQILGQKVEFLVSFYNNEISEKSEIFDDQFSVERPDGSNFTLKIRSTKLEDSAMYFCASSLGQAYGYTFGSGTRLTVV.